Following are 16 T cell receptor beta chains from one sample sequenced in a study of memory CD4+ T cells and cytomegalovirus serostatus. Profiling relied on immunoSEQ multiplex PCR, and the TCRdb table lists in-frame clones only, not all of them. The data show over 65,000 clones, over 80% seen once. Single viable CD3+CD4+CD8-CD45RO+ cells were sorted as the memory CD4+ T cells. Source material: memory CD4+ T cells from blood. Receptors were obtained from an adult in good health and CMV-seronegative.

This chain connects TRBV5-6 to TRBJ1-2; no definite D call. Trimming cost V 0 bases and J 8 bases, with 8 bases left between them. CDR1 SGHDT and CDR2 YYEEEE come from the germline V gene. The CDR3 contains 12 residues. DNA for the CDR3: TGTGCCAGCAGCTTGGTGGAGGGCGGCTACACCTTC. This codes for CASSLVEGGYTF.

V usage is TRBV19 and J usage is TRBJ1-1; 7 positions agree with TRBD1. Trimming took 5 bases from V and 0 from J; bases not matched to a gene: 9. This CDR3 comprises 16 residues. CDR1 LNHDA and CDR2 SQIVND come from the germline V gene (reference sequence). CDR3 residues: CASSVPTGIMNTEAFF. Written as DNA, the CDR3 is TGTGCCAGTAGTGTTCCGACAGGGATCATGAACACTGAAGCTTTCTTT. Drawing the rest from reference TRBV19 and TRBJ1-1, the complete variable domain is DGGITQSPKYLFRKEGQNVTLSCEQNLNHDAMYWYRQDPGQGLRLIYYSQIVNDFQKGDIAEGYSVSREKKESFPLTVTSAQKNPTAFYLCASSVPTGIMNTEAFFGQGTRLTVV.

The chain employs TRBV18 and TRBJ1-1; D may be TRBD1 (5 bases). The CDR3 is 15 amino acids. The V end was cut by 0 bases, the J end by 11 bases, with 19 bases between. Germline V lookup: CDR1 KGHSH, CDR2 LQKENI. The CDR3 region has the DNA TGTGCCAGCTCACCACCGGTGAGGGACCTCCATGGGGCTTTCTTT. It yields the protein CASSPPVRDLHGAFF.

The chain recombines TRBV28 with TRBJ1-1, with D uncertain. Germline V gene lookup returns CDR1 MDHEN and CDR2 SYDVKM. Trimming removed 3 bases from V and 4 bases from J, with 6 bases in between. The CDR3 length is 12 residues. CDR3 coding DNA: TGTGCCAGCAGTTTTGGACTCACTGAAGCTTTCTTT. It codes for CASSFGLTEAFF.

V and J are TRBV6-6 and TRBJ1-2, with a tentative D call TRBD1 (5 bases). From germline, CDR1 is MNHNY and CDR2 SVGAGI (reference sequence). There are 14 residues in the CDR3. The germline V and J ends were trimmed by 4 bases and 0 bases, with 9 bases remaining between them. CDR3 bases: TGTGCCAGCAGTTTCAGGGAGGCTAACTATGGCTACACCTTC. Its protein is CASSFREANYGYTF.

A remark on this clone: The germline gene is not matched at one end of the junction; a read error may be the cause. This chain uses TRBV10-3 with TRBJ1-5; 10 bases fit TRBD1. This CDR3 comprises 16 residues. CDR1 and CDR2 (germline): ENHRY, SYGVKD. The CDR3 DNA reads TGTGCCAGCAGTTCGGGACAGGGGCGGCCCAATCAGCCCCAGCATTTT. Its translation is CASSSGQGRPNQPQHF.

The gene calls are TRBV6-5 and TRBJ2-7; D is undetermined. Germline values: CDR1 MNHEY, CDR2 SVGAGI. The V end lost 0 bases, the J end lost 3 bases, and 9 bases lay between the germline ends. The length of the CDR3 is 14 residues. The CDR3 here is CASSYSGLNYEQYF. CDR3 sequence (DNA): TGTGCCAGCAGTTACTCAGGGCTGAACTACGAGCAGTACTTC.

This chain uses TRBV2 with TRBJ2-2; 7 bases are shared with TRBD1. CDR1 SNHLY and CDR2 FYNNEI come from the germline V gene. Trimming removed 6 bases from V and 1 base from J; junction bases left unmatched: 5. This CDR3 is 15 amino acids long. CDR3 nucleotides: TGTGCCAGCAGCCGACAGGGACAGAACACCGGGGAGCTGTTTTTT. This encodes CASSRQGQNTGELFF.

DNA for the CDR3: TGCGCCAGCAGCTTGGATGCCGGAAACACCGGGGAGCTGTTTTTT. Translating it yields CASSLDAGNTGELFF. The chain recombines TRBV5-1 with TRBJ2-2; D gene unclear. This CDR3 is 15 amino acids long. Per germline, CDR1 SGHRS and CDR2 YFSETQ. V was trimmed by 0 bases and J by 2 bases, leaving 8 bases between them.

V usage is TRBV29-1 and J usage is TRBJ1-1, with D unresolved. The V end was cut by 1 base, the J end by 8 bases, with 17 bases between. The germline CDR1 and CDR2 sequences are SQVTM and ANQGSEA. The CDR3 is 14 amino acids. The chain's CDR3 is CSVEGATRRKEAFF. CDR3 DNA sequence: TGCAGCGTTGAAGGTGCGACACGGAGGAAGGAAGCTTTCTTT.

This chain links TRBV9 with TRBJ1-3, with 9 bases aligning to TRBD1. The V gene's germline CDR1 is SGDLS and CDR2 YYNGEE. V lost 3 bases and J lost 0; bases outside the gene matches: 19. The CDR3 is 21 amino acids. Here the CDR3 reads CASSADGWGQGIPLSGNTIYF. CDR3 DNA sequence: TGTGCCAGCAGCGCCGACGGCTGGGGACAGGGAATCCCCCTCTCTGGAAACACCATATATTTT.

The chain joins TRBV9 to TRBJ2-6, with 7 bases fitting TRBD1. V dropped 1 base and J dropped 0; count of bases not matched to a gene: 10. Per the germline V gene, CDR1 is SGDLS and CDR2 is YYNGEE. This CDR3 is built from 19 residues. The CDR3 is CASSVTTGLTFSGANVLTF. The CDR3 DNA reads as TGTGCCAGCAGCGTAACGACAGGGCTTACCTTCTCTGGGGCCAACGTCCTGACTTTC.

CDR3 nucleotide sequence: TGTGCCAGCAGCCCTACTAGCGGGGGGGCCTGGGAGACCCAGTACTTC. This gives the protein CASSPTSGGAWETQYF. The chain couples TRBV7-3 to TRBJ2-5; the match to TRBD2 covers 13 bases. Germline V lookup: CDR1 SGHTA, CDR2 FQGTGA. CDR3 length: 16 amino acids. V lost 5 bases and J lost 5; bases outside the gene matches: 8.

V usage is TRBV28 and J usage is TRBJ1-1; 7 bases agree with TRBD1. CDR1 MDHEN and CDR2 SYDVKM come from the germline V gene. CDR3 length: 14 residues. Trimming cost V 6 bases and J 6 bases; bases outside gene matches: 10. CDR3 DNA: TGTGCCAGCAGACCGGGACAGCTCCCTCCTGAAGCTTTCTTT. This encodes CASRPGQLPPEAFF. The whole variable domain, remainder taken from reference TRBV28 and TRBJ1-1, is DVKVTQSSRYLVKRTGEKVFLECVQDMDHENMFWYRQDPGLGLRLIYFSYDVKMKEKGDIPEGYSVSREKKERFSLILESASTNQTSMYLCASRPGQLPPEAFFGQGTRLTVV.

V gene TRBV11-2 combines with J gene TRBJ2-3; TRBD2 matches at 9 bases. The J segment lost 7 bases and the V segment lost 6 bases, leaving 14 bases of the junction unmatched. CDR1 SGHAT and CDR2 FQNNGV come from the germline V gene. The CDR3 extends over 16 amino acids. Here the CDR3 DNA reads TGTGCCAGCAGGACCTCTAAGCGGGGGGCGATGAATACGCAGTATTTT. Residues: CASRTSKRGAMNTQYF.

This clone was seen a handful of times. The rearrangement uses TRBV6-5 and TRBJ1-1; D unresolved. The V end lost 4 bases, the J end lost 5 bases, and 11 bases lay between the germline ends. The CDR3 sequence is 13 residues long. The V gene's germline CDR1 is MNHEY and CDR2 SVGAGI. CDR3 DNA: TGTGCCAGCAGTTTCCTTTCGGGGACTGAAGCTTTCTTT. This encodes CASSFLSGTEAFF.